This T cell receptor beta chain was identified in a study of blood T cell repertoires in COVID-19. Germline V gene data show CDR1 as KGHDR and CDR2 as SFDVKD. This CDR3 is 13 amino acids long. V lost 7 bases and J lost 1, with 6 bases in between. TCRdb's copy holds only in-frame clones and misses some; the assay was immunoSEQ multiplex PCR. The sample yields roughly 160,000 clones, 70% to 85% seen once. The receptor's source is an elderly man with COVID-19, enrolled during active disease. V usage is TRBV24-1 and J usage is TRBJ1-4, with D tentatively TRBD1 (6 bases). Source material: peripheral blood. The CDR3 nucleotides are TGTGCCACCAGCAGGGGAACTAATGAAAAACTGTTTTTT. This encodes CATSRGTNEKLFF.